The next 21 T cell receptor beta chains were all read from a single sample in a study of blood T cell repertoires in COVID-19. Clones were sequenced by immunoSEQ multiplex PCR, and TCRdb holds only the in-frame ones, with some missing. The data hold hundreds of thousands of clones, with approximately 84% observed a single time. The sample was PBMCs or T cells enriched from blood (not recorded which). All receptors come from a man in his forties who had recovered from COVID-19.

The chain links TRBV6-6 to TRBJ2-7; possibly TRBD2 for D (6 bases). The CDR3 totals 14 residues. Germline V gene data show CDR1 as MNHNY and CDR2 as SVGAGI (reference sequence). Between the trimmed V and J ends, which lost 6 bases and 2 bases, there was a span of 14 bases. In DNA form, the CDR3 reads TGTGCCAGCAGAGGAGGGGTAGATACCTACGAGCAGTACTTC. Encoded protein: CASRGGVDTYEQYF.

The rearrangement uses TRBV9 and TRBJ2-3; 9 bases map to TRBD1. Germline CDR1 SGDLS, CDR2 YYNGEE. The junction had 10 bases not matched to a gene; V was cut back by 2 bases and J by 6 bases. This CDR3 spans 16 amino acids. CDR3 nucleotide sequence: TGTGCCAGCAGCGTGGAGACCGGGACAGGGAGGGATACGCAGTATTTT. It yields the protein CASSVETGTGRDTQYF.

The chain carries TRBV4-1 and TRBJ2-1; D may be TRBD2 (6 bases). Germline V CDR1 and CDR2: MGHRA, YSYEKL. Trimming took 3 bases from V and 1 from J, leaving 10 bases between them. This CDR3 contains 15 residues. The CDR3 DNA reads TGCGCCAGCAGCCAGGACGGAGGGTCCTACAATGAGCAGTTCTTC. Translation gives CASSQDGGSYNEQFF.

With regard to this clone: The sample carries other DNA sequences with the same CDR3. The chain uses TRBV5-4 and TRBJ2-7; 8 bases fit TRBD1. The CDR3 has 14 amino acids. Germline CDR1 SGHNT, CDR2 YYREEE (reference sequence). V dropped 4 bases and J dropped 1; count of bases not matched to a gene: 4. As DNA, the CDR3 is TGTGCCAGCAGCCGGGGGACAGGATCCTACGAGCAGTACTTC. Residues: CASSRGTGSYEQYF.

A word on this clone: Additional DNA sequences in this sample encode the identical CDR3. V and J are TRBV30 and TRBJ2-3, with 13 bases that match TRBD2. Per germline, CDR1 GTSNPN and CDR2 SVGIG (reference sequence). V was pared by 2 bases and J by 3 bases, with 2 bases of the junction left unmatched. The CDR3 loop spans 15 amino acids. Here the CDR3 reads CAWSRLAGGTDTQYF. CDR3 bases: TGTGCCTGGAGTCGACTAGCGGGAGGAACAGATACGCAGTATTTT. The full variable domain, rest sourced from reference TRBV30 and TRBJ2-3, is SQTIHQWPATLVQPVGSPLSLECTVEGTSNPNLYWYRQAAGRGLQLLFYSVGIGQISSEVPQNLSASRPQDRQFILSSKKLLLSDSGFYLCAWSRLAGGTDTQYFGPGTRLTVL.

DNA of the CDR3: TGTGCCAGCAGCTTAGGACGCCGGACAGGACCCTACGAGCAGTACTTC. Its protein is CASSLGRRTGPYEQYF. This chain uses TRBV7-2 with TRBJ2-7, with 7 nucleotides matching TRBD1. The trim removed 1 base at V and 2 bases at J, leaving 8 bases unmatched. This CDR3 contains 16 residues. The V gene's germline CDR1 is SGHTA and CDR2 FQGNSA.

The chain has TRBV3-1 (or the pseudogene TRBV3-2) and TRBJ1-6, with D possibly being TRBD1 (6 bases). Between the trimmed V and J ends, which lost 5 bases and 7 bases, there was a span of 12 bases. The CDR3 spans 14 residues. CDR1 is LGHDT, CDR2 YNNKEL, per germline (reference sequence). The CDR3 loop is CASSYGQKNSPLHF. CDR3 coding DNA: TGTGCCAGCAGCTACGGACAGAAAAATTCACCCCTCCACTTT.

This chain links TRBV2 with TRBJ2-1; 9 positions agree with TRBD1. CDR1 is SNHLY and CDR2 is FYNNEI in the germline V gene. J lost 0 bases, V lost 6 bases, and 3 bases had no gene match. The CDR3 totals 15 residues. The DNA of the CDR3 is TGTGCCAGCAGCCTACAGGGGGCCTCCTACAATGAGCAGTTCTTC. It codes for CASSLQGASYNEQFF.

The V and J genes are TRBV5-1 and TRBJ2-1; TRBD2 matches at 8 bases. The V and J ends lost 4 bases and 4 bases, in that order; junction bases with no gene match: 10. The CDR3 is 16 amino acids. Looked up from germline, CDR1 is SGHRS and CDR2 is YFSETQ. DNA of the CDR3: TGCGCCAGCAGCCTGGAGGCTAGCGGGCATTACAATGAGCAGTTCTTC. It yields the protein CASSLEASGHYNEQFF.

The chain employs TRBV7-8 and TRBJ2-1, with 10 bases identical to TRBD1. V was pared by 6 bases and J by 7 bases, with 9 bases of the junction left unmatched. The germline gives CDR1 SGHVS, CDR2 FQNEAQ. CDR3 length: 15 residues. In DNA, the CDR3 is TGTGCCAGCAGTAAAGGAGGACAGGGGGAAAATGAGCAGTTCTTC. Protein product: CASSKGGQGENEQFF.

Concerning this clone itself: This may arise from a read error, as a much more abundant clone is one base away. The sample contains more than one DNA sequence encoding this CDR3. The CDR3 DNA reads TGTGCCAGCAGTCCGACAGGGAACACTGAAGCTTTCTTT. Translating it yields CASSPTGNTEAFF. The chain combines TRBV13 with TRBJ1-1; the D gene is possibly TRBD1 (6 bases). The V gene lost 6 bases and the J gene lost 1 base, with 9 bases spanning the gap. Per germline, CDR1 PRHDT and CDR2 FYEKMQ (reference sequence). The CDR3 loop spans 13 amino acids.

This clone has more than one count but fewer than ten. The chain is built from TRBV27 and TRBJ1-2; TRBD1 might be the D (5 bases). The length of the CDR3 is 14 residues. Trimming left V 5 bases short and J 4 bases short, with 14 bases between. Germline CDR1 MNHEY, CDR2 SMNVEV (reference sequence). The CDR3 here is CASSRSRAPYGYTF. CDR3 bases: TGTGCCAGCAGTAGATCCAGGGCCCCCTATGGCTACACCTTC.

The chain is built from TRBV28 and TRBJ1-2; 7 bases line up with TRBD1. The length of the CDR3 is 18 residues. Germline values: CDR1 MDHEN, CDR2 SYDVKM. V trimming: 2 bases; J trimming: 2 bases; junction bases outside the gene matches: 14. The CDR3: CASSLRNSGYRGNYGYTF. CDR3 in DNA: TGTGCCAGCAGTTTACGGAATTCGGGATACAGGGGAAACTATGGCTACACCTTC.

This sequence joins TRBV28 and TRBJ2-2, with 7 bases fitting TRBD1. The CDR3 contains 16 residues. Unmatched junction bases numbered 7, after V lost 3 bases and J lost 3 bases. Germline V lookup: CDR1 MDHEN, CDR2 SYDVKM. The CDR3 spells CASSFGTQGYTGELFF. CDR3 nucleotide sequence: TGTGCCAGCAGTTTCGGGACACAGGGGTACACCGGGGAGCTGTTTTTT.

The table lists this clone with a count of one. The chain employs TRBV30 and TRBJ2-7, with 8 nucleotides matching TRBD2. Germline V gene sequence: CDR1 GTSNPN, CDR2 SVGIG (reference sequence). The junction had 8 bases not matched to a gene; V was cut back by 0 bases and J by 7 bases. This CDR3 contains 14 residues. CDR3 protein: CAWSVHGRVGEQYF. The CDR3 nucleotides are TGTGCCTGGAGTGTACACGGGAGGGTAGGGGAGCAGTACTTC.

V and J are TRBV5-6 and TRBJ1-3; the D is unclear. Germline CDR1 reads SGHDT; CDR2 reads YYEEEE. This CDR3 region has 17 residues. V shed 2 bases and J shed 1 base, with 16 bases lying between them. The CDR3 spells CASSFFAPGLSGNTIYF. The CDR3 DNA is TGTGCCAGCAGCTTTTTTGCCCCCGGACTGTCTGGAAACACCATATATTTT. The full variable domain, completed using reference TRBV5-6 and TRBJ1-3, is DAGVTQSPTHLIKTRGQQVTLRCSPKSGHDTVSWYQQALGQGPQFIFQYYEEEERQRGNFPDRFSGHQFPNYSSELNVNALLLGDSALYLCASSFFAPGLSGNTIYFGEGSWLTVV.

The rearrangement joins TRBV5-4 to TRBJ2-5; 9 bases match TRBD2. With V trimmed by 9 bases and J by 3 bases, 6 bases remained unmatched. The CDR3 covers 13 residues. Germline CDR1 reads SGHNT; CDR2 reads YYREEE (reference sequence). CDR3 coding DNA: TGTGCCACCCAGCGGGGGGCGGAAGAGACCCAGTACTTC. It is translated as CATQRGAEETQYF. Complete variable domain (other parts from reference TRBV5-4 and TRBJ2-5): ETGVTQSPTHLIKTRGQQVTLRCSSQSGHNTVSWYQQALGQGPQFIFQYYREEENGRGNFPPRFSGLQFPNYSSELNVNALELDDSALYLCATQRGAEETQYFGPGTRLLVL.

This rearrangement joins TRBV7-2 to TRBJ2-3; 9 nucleotides agree with TRBD1. Unmatched junction bases numbered 3, after V lost 1 base and J lost 4 bases. The CDR3 has 15 amino acids. CDR1 is SGHTA and CDR2 is FQGNSA in the germline V gene. DNA of the CDR3: TGTGCCAGCAGCTTAGAGGGACAGGGTTCAGATACGCAGTATTTT. Translated, it gives CASSLEGQGSDTQYF.

The chain joins TRBV27 to TRBJ2-3; 15 positions match TRBD2. The CDR3 length is 15 residues. The ends lost 5 bases at V and 6 bases at J; junction bases unmatched: 3. CDR1 MNHEY and CDR2 SMNVEV come from the germline V gene (reference sequence). The CDR3 region has the DNA TGTGCCAGCAGTCCCGGGACTAGCGGGGGGGATACGCAGTATTTT. Translation: CASSPGTSGGDTQYF.

V gene TRBV10-3 combines with J gene TRBJ1-1, with 7 positions matching TRBD1. The CDR3 runs to 14 residues. Germline V gene sequence: CDR1 ENHRY, CDR2 SYGVKD. V lost 10 bases and J lost 1; bases outside the gene matches: 9. The CDR3 region is CATGGTNGNTEAFF. The CDR3 nucleotides are TGTGCCACAGGGGGTACCAATGGGAACACTGAAGCTTTCTTT.

The chain employs TRBV5-1 and TRBJ2-3; D is perhaps TRBD1 (6 bases). Germline V lookup: CDR1 SGHRS, CDR2 YFSETQ. V was cut by 4 bases and J by 5 bases, with 14 bases left in between. This CDR3 contains 14 residues. The CDR3 protein is CASSPTQGKDTQYF. The CDR3 nucleotides are TGCGCCAGCAGCCCCACCCAGGGGAAAGATACGCAGTATTTT.